This T cell receptor (beta chain) was sequenced during a study of T cell clonotyping in hematopoietic cell transplantation. Clones were read by immunoSEQ multiplex PCR, and TCRdb kept only the in-frame ones, dropping some. The sample lists tens of thousands of clones, roughly 96% occurring once. V lost 1 base and J 7 bases, leaving 14 bases between the germline ends. There are 14 residues in the CDR3. Germline assignment: CDR1 SGHVS and CDR2 FNYEAQ. The specimen sequenced was peripheral blood mononuclear cells. The chain couples TRBV7-6 to TRBJ2-7, with D unresolved. The source of this sequence is a man aged 25 to 45 in good health. Some clones in this sample may be carry-over from other donors' samples. The CDR3 DNA follows: TGTGCCAGCAGCTTAGAGATGGGCACCCTGGAGCAGTACTTC. This codes for CASSLEMGTLEQYF. The full variable domain, in which reference TRBV7-6 and TRBJ2-7 provide the parts outside the CDR3, is GAGVSQSPRYKVTKRGQDVALRCDPISGHVSLYWYRQALGQGPEFLTYFNYEAQQDKSGLPNDRFSAERPEGSISTLTIQRTEQRDSAMYRCASSLEMGTLEQYFGPGTRLTVT.